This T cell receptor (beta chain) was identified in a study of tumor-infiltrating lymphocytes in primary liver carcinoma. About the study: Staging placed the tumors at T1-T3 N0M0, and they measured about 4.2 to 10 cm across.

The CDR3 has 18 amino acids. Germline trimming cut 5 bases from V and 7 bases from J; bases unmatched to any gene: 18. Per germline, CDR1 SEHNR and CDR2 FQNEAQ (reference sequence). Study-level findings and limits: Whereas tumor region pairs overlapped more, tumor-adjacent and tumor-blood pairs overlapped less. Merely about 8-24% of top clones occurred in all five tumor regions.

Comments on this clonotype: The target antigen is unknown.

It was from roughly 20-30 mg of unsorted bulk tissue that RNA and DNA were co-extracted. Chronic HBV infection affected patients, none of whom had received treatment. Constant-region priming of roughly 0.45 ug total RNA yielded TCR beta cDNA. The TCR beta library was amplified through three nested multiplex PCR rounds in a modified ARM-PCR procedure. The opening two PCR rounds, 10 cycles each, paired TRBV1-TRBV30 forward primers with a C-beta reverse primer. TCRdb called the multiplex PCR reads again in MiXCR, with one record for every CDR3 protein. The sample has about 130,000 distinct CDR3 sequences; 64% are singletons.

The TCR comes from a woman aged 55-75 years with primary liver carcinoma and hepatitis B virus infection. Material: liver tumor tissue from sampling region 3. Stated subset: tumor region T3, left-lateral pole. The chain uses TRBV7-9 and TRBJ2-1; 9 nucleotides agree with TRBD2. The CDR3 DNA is TGTGCCAGCAGCCCCAACCCTTTAGCGGGAGTGCCTCGGAATGAGCAGTTCTTC. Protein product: CASSPNPLAGVPRNEQFF. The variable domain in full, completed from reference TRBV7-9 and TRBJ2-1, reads DTGVSQNPRHKITKRGQNVTFRCDPISEHNRLYWYRQTLGQGPEFLTYFQNEAQLEKSRLLSDRFSAERPKGSFSTLEIQRTEQGDSAMYLCASSPNPLAGVPRNEQFFGPGTRLTVL.